This T cell receptor beta chain emerged from a study of T cells in Graves' hyperthyroidism and ophthalmopathy (dated by TCRdb to the late 2010s). In the study overall: Peripheral blood samples were taken at initial diagnosis, before any treatment was given. The paper describes TCR Vbeta CDR3 sequencing of 140 or so peripheral blood samples, made up of under 50 ophthalmopathy patients, around 73 hyperthyroidism patients and 17 progressor patients. After sampling, hyperthyroidism patients received methimazole starting at 30 mg daily, and ophthalmopathy patients received high-dose intravenous methylprednisolone. In addition, the study compared T-cell repertoires in thyroid tissue and in blood from roughly six Graves' hyperthyroidism patients. A discovery cohort of approximately 97 patients, 43 with Graves' ophthalmopathy and 55 to 60 with stable Graves' hyperthyroidism, was used to find distinguishing TCR V-J signatures. The 95 to 100 discovery patients were divided at random into training and test sets in a 7:3 ratio. Prospective prediction of ophthalmopathy was tested in an independent validation cohort consisting of 18 hyperthyroidism patients and approximately 16 patients who later progressed to ophthalmopathy.

Beyond this particular receptor, the publication reports: In validation, the model predicted progression to ophthalmopathy a median of roughly 6.5 months before onset, with over 60% sensitivity and about 72% specificity. A model built on a 13 V-J signature distinguished ophthalmopathy from stable hyperthyroidism, reaching about 88% sensitivity and about 81% specificity in cross-validation and 80%/75% in testing. Most expanded thyroid clonotypes (frequency above 0.001) were also detected in blood, suggesting blood repertoires may reflect thyroid immune responses. No statistical method was used to fix the sample size in advance, and group allocation was not hidden from the investigators.

TCR beta CDR3 regions were amplified from RNA transcripts. For the first round of RT-PCR on the TCR CDR3, the HTBI primer set was used together with the Qiagen OneStep RT-PCR kit. Libraries were constructed in a second round of multiplex PCR, after which size selection and purification were carried out. Libraries were sequenced paired-end with 100 bp reads on an Illumina HiSeq2000. The source study handled its data this way. SOAPnuke was used to process the raw data, with reads discarded if the reads contained adapters or uncalled bases, had a mean Phred below 15, or lacked an exact constant-primer or identifier match. COPE v1.2.5 was used to merge the high-quality paired reads, and each unique nucleotide sequence was defined as a clonotype. MiTCR v1.1 was used to align clonotypes to the IMGT TRBV, TRBD and TRBJ reference segments. The analysis was restricted to V-J combinations with a frequency above 0.0001, which together covered 99.2% of the repertoires. A TCS score was defined as the ratio between F50 (clonal expansion) and ExV (chaos), using BLOSUM62-based TCRdist between CDR3 peptides within each V-J. Welch's t-statistics and random forest reduced around 520 V-J features to 13, which were used in a naive Bayes classifier (R e1071). Using fastp trimming at Q25 and MiXCR clonotype assembly, TCRdb reanalyzed the public sequencing data and kept in-frame beta chains. Rows with one shared CDR3 protein collapse into an entry with the most common genes and DNA. These V and J calls derive from TCRdb rather than the authors' analysis. The sample includes about 400,000 distinct CDR3 sequences, with 25% observed a single time. The ten largest clones take up around 67% of the sample.

Graves' hyperthyroidism was defined as stable when no progression to ophthalmopathy occurred over 18 months of follow-up. Hyperthyroidism patients were newly diagnosed, with disease duration under 2 months, and aged 18 to 65 years. Exclusion was applied to patients with uncontrolled infections, other autoimmune diseases, pregnancy or lactation. Diagnoses relied on clinical symptoms, serum thyroxine and TRAb, thyroid ultrasound and orbital computed tomography. PBMCs were isolated from about 9.2 ml of fresh peripheral blood by Ficoll-Paque density gradient centrifugation. Total RNA was extracted using Trizol reagent, and RNA quality was assessed on an Agilent 2100 Bioanalyzer. With regard to this clonotype: Its binding antigen is unknown. No qualities accompany the bases; no much larger clone lies one base away.

Sequenced sample: blood. The sequence derives from a man in his fifties with Graves' hyperthyroidism.

The CDR3 amino acid sequence is: CASSFWNSGGTEAFF. The DNA sequence is TGTGCCAGCAGCTTCTGGAATTCAGGGGGCACTGAAGCTTTCTTT. The V and J genes are TRBV5-6 and TRBJ1-1; 7 junctional bases match TRBD1. Via the germline V gene, CDR1 is SGHDT and CDR2 YYEEEE. From its cysteine to its phenylalanine, the CDR3 spans 15 amino acids. CDR3 DNA is the only sequence kept; it has 45 bases, read in frame from the first base. Trimming takes 2 bases off V and 4 bases off J; junction bases not matched to a gene: 8.